This T cell receptor beta chain stems from a study of human T cells and chemical hapten exposure. Germline CDR1 reads SGHTA; CDR2 reads FQGNSA. V lost 5 bases to trimming and J lost 0 bases, with 13 bases between them. This CDR3 region has 15 residues. TCRdb called the RACE reads again in MiXCR, with one record for every CDR3 protein. This sample has over 130,000 distinct CDR3 sequences, with about 11% found just once. Sample time point: patch test 2, 6 weeks after DPC sensitization. The treatment was: therapeutic diphenylcyclopropenone sensitization with weekly scalp DPC. In its sample, this clonotype was seen many times.

V gene TRBV7-2 combines with J gene TRBJ1-2, with D perhaps matching TRBD1 (5 bases). This receptor was identified in a woman aged 50 to 60 with alopecia areata. Some clones in this sample may be carry-over from other donors' samples. The sample in question was whole blood, obtained in connection with sensitization to the hapten diphenylcyclopropenone (DPC). The DNA for the CDR3 is TGTGCCAGCAGCCTTAACAGGCGGGCTAACTATGGCTACACCTTC. Protein product: CASSLNRRANYGYTF. Based on the CDR3 plus reference TRBV7-2 and TRBJ1-2, the full variable domain is GAGVSQSPSNKVTEKGKDVELRCDPISGHTALYWYRQSLGQGLEFLIYFQGNSAPDKSGLPSDRFSAERTGGSVSTLTIQRTQQEDSAVYLCASSLNRRANYGYTFGSGTRLTVV.